The rows below give T cell receptor beta chains drawn from one sample of a study of OX40 agonist ivuxolimab in advanced cancers. Produced via immunoSEQ multiplex PCR; TCRdb's table is partial and in-frame only. The sample includes about 66,000 clones, around 83% of them seen just once. This specimen was CD4+ or CD8+ T cells sorted from blood, taken in a trial of the OX40 agonist ivuxolimab. These receptors were collected from an adult with an advanced solid tumor such as melanoma, head and neck, liver or kidney cancer. Both conserved end residues are part of each CDR3. Fields, in order: V gene, D gene, J gene, clone size, CDR3 protein, CDR3 DNA. The D gene is left open where the match is weak. Clone size, where shown, is once, few, many, or a class for clones that have expanded.

v_call: TRBV7-9
d_call: -
j_call: TRBJ2-5
clone_size: -
cdr3_aa: CASSLGLGRFSQYF
cdr3_nt: TGTGCCAGCAGCTTAGGCTTAGGTCGGTTCTCTCAGTACTTC

v_call: TRBV19
d_call: -
j_call: TRBJ1-2
clone_size: -
cdr3_aa: CASSPGRGYGYTF
cdr3_nt: TGTGCCAGTAGTCCGGGTCGCGGTTATGGCTACACCTTC

v_call: TRBV6-1
d_call: TRBD1
j_call: TRBJ1-4
clone_size: -
cdr3_aa: CASSDRGGETNEKLFF
cdr3_nt: TGTGCCAGCAGTGATAGAGGGGGCGAAACTAATGAAAAACTGTTTTTT

v_call: TRBV10-3
d_call: TRBD2
j_call: TRBJ2-5
clone_size: -
cdr3_aa: CAISESLGLAGNF
cdr3_nt: TGTGCCATCAGTGAGTCGCTGGGACTAGCGGGAAACTTC

v_call: TRBV4-3
d_call: -
j_call: TRBJ2-7
clone_size: few
cdr3_aa: CASSVSSGDEQYF
cdr3_nt: TGCGCCAGCAGTGTAAGTTCAGGGGACGAGCAGTACTTC

v_call: TRBV11-3
d_call: TRBD2
j_call: TRBJ2-3
clone_size: once
cdr3_aa: CASSLEAGTTDTQYF
cdr3_nt: TGTGCCAGCAGCTTAGAAGCGGGAACTACAGATACGCAGTATTTT

v_call: TRBV20-1
d_call: -
j_call: TRBJ2-1
clone_size: few
cdr3_aa: CSAGIINEQFF
cdr3_nt: TGCAGTGCGGGGATCATTAATGAGCAGTTCTTC

v_call: TRBV27
d_call: -
j_call: TRBJ2-5
clone_size: -
cdr3_aa: CASSFRGIQETQYF
cdr3_nt: TGTGCCAGCAGTTTCAGGGGAATCCAAGAGACCCAGTACTTC

v_call: TRBV6-5
d_call: -
j_call: TRBJ1-1
clone_size: -
cdr3_aa: CASTTPRRTEAFF
cdr3_nt: TGTGCCAGCACCACCCCGAGGAGGACTGAAGCTTTCTTT

v_call: TRBV15
d_call: TRBD2
j_call: TRBJ2-3
clone_size: once
cdr3_aa: CATSRDFGGRQTDTQYF
cdr3_nt: TGTGCCACCAGCAGAGATTTCGGCGGGAGACAAACAGATACGCAGTATTTT

v_call: TRBV25-1
d_call: TRBD1
j_call: TRBJ1-3
clone_size: -
cdr3_aa: CASSGDRVSGNTIYF
cdr3_nt: TGTGCCAGCAGTGGGGACAGGGTCTCCGGAAACACCATATATTTT

v_call: TRBV4-1
d_call: -
j_call: TRBJ1-1
clone_size: -
cdr3_aa: CASSHQGREKGGGTEAFF
cdr3_nt: TGCGCCAGCAGCCATCAGGGACGGGAGAAAGGAGGGGGCACTGAAGCTTTCTTT

v_call: TRBV19
d_call: TRBD1
j_call: TRBJ1-2
clone_size: -
cdr3_aa: CASSIMAGGDYGYTF
cdr3_nt: TGTGCCAGTAGTATAATGGCAGGGGGAGACTATGGCTACACCTTC

v_call: TRBV5-4
d_call: TRBD1
j_call: TRBJ2-1
clone_size: few
cdr3_aa: CASSPRTGANYNEQFF
cdr3_nt: TGTGCCAGCAGCCCCAGGACAGGGGCCAACTACAATGAGCAGTTCTTC